The entry that follows covers one T cell receptor beta chain sequence. Antigen unknown. This sample is drawn from a study of T cell responses to AZD1222 COVID-19 vaccine. Study details: Pooling covered second doses at about 4 or about 12 weeks.

TCRdb's copy holds only in-frame clones and misses some; the assay was immunoSEQ multiplex PCR. This table has some 84,000 clones, just over 85% appearing once. Findings and caveats of the study: Vaccine-associated CD4 TCRs spanned spike, dominant at 160-218 and 743-854. White British ancestry dominated among donors, who included more females, and clonal diversity was possibly underestimated. All repertoire sampling was performed exclusively after the peak T cell response.

The sequenced sample was peripheral blood, obtained on day 0 of AZD1222 vaccination. The TCR was taken from an adult in good health.

CDR3 sequence (DNA): TGTGCCAGCAGTGAACTCAGGGCCAATGAGCAGTTCTTC. Translated: CASSELRANEQFF. V is TRBV6-1 and J is TRBJ2-1; D is possibly TRBD1 (5 bases). The CDR3 sequence is 13 residues long. CDR1 and CDR2 (germline): MNHNS, SASEGT. The V end lost 2 bases, the J end lost 6 bases, and 8 bases lay between the germline ends.